This is a list of T cell receptor beta chains from one sample in a study of identifying expanded T cells in peripheral blood. Measured with immunoSEQ multiplex PCR; TCRdb has only the in-frame clones, and not every one. Seen here are under 70,000 clones, around 87% observed once, and the top ten hold roughly 4.5%. Source material: blood. These receptors originate from a person aged 18 to 75 in good health. The CDR3 runs from the conserved cysteine through the conserved F or W. A D gene is named only where the DNA matches it firmly. Part of the rows lack a size; the others show once, few, many or a class for expanded clones.

d_call: TRBD2; v_call: TRBV28; clone_size: -; j_call: TRBJ2-3; cdr3_aa: CASNHQSGRYADTQYF; cdr3_nt: TGTGCCAGCAATCACCAGAGCGGGAGATACGCAGATACGCAGTATTTT
d_call: TRBD2; v_call: TRBV30; clone_size: medium-sized; j_call: TRBJ2-1; cdr3_aa: CAWSVRLADYNEQFF; cdr3_nt: TGTGCCTGGAGTGTACGACTAGCGGATTACAATGAGCAGTTCTTC
d_call: -; v_call: TRBV2; clone_size: -; j_call: TRBJ1-2; cdr3_aa: CASSEDRYGYTF; cdr3_nt: TGTGCCAGCAGTGAAGACCGCTATGGCTACACCTTC
d_call: TRBD2; v_call: TRBV7-6; clone_size: -; j_call: TRBJ2-1; cdr3_aa: CASSLRAGGLDEQFF; cdr3_nt: TGTGCCAGCAGCTTACGAGCGGGAGGGTTGGATGAGCAGTTCTTC
d_call: TRBD2; v_call: TRBV6-4; clone_size: -; j_call: TRBJ2-3; cdr3_aa: CASSDDSGGPDTQYF; cdr3_nt: TGTGCCAGCAGTGACGATTCGGGAGGCCCAGATACGCAGTATTTT
d_call: -; v_call: TRBV14; clone_size: -; j_call: TRBJ2-1; cdr3_aa: CASSLQGGDPYNEQFF; cdr3_nt: TGTGCCAGCAGCCTCCAGGGCGGGGACCCCTACAATGAGCAGTTCTTC
d_call: -; v_call: TRBV7-7; clone_size: -; j_call: TRBJ2-1; cdr3_aa: CASSSTQHNEQFF; cdr3_nt: TGTGCCAGCAGCTCCACTCAACACAATGAGCAGTTCTTC
d_call: -; v_call: TRBV30; clone_size: -; j_call: TRBJ2-2; cdr3_aa: CAWSDFYGGLRTGELFF; cdr3_nt: TGTGCCTGGAGTGACTTCTACGGGGGGCTCCGGACCGGGGAGCTGTTTTTT
d_call: -; v_call: TRBV28; clone_size: -; j_call: TRBJ1-2; cdr3_aa: CASSDTGTWDYGYTF; cdr3_nt: TGTGCCAGCAGCGACACCGGGACTTGGGACTATGGCTACACCTTC
d_call: -; v_call: TRBV7-9; clone_size: -; j_call: TRBJ1-5; cdr3_aa: CASSPRGQGSQPQHF; cdr3_nt: TGTGCCAGCAGCCCCCGAGGGCAGGGAAGTCAGCCCCAGCATTTT
d_call: -; v_call: TRBV27; clone_size: -; j_call: TRBJ1-5; cdr3_aa: CASSPTRNQPQHF; cdr3_nt: TGTGCCAGCAGCCCCACTCGCAATCAGCCCCAGCATTTT
d_call: TRBD1; v_call: TRBV4-3; clone_size: -; j_call: TRBJ2-7; cdr3_aa: CASSAAETGVYEQYF; cdr3_nt: TGCGCCAGCAGCGCGGCCGAGACAGGGGTCTACGAGCAGTACTTC
d_call: TRBD2; v_call: TRBV7-3; clone_size: -; j_call: TRBJ2-5; cdr3_aa: CASSPLGAGLQETQYF; cdr3_nt: TGTGCCAGCAGCCCCCTGGGAGCGGGGCTTCAAGAGACCCAGTACTTC
d_call: -; v_call: TRBV7-9; clone_size: few; j_call: TRBJ1-5; cdr3_aa: CASSLGNQPQHF; cdr3_nt: TGTGCCAGCAGCTTAGGCAATCAGCCCCAGCATTTT
d_call: -; v_call: TRBV5-1; clone_size: -; j_call: TRBJ2-1; cdr3_aa: CASSLAGGEQFF; cdr3_nt: TGCGCCAGCAGCTTGGCCGGAGGGGAGCAGTTCTTC
d_call: -; v_call: TRBV9; clone_size: -; j_call: TRBJ2-5; cdr3_aa: CASSVGSGPLWTQYF; cdr3_nt: TGTGCCAGCAGCGTAGGTTCGGGTCCGTTGTGGACCCAGTACTTC
d_call: -; v_call: TRBV10-3; clone_size: few; j_call: TRBJ2-5; cdr3_aa: CAISAYRDGPVETQYF; cdr3_nt: TGTGCCATCAGTGCTTACCGGGACGGTCCCGTTGAGACCCAGTACTTC
d_call: TRBD2; v_call: TRBV19; clone_size: once; j_call: TRBJ2-1; cdr3_aa: CASSIDLAGAVYEQFF; cdr3_nt: TGTGCCAGTAGTATAGACCTAGCGGGAGCGGTCTATGAGCAGTTCTTC
d_call: TRBD2; v_call: TRBV5-1; clone_size: -; j_call: TRBJ2-7; cdr3_aa: CASSFSSGSHEQYF; cdr3_nt: TGCGCCAGCAGCTTCAGTAGCGGGTCCCACGAGCAGTACTTC
d_call: TRBD2; v_call: TRBV6-4; clone_size: few; j_call: TRBJ2-3; cdr3_aa: CASSDSREPDTQYF; cdr3_nt: TGTGCCAGCAGTGACTCGCGGGAGCCAGATACGCAGTATTTT
d_call: TRBD2; v_call: TRBV7-2; clone_size: -; j_call: TRBJ2-7; cdr3_aa: CASSWGLAAEQYF; cdr3_nt: TGTGCCAGCAGCTGGGGACTAGCGGCCGAGCAGTACTTC
d_call: TRBD2; v_call: TRBV4-3; clone_size: -; j_call: TRBJ2-1; cdr3_aa: CASSHLAGDNRNEQFF; cdr3_nt: TGCGCCAGCAGCCACTTAGCGGGAGATAATAGAAATGAGCAGTTCTTC
d_call: -; v_call: TRBV7-2; clone_size: -; j_call: TRBJ1-2; cdr3_aa: CASSFPGGAGGYTF; cdr3_nt: TGTGCCAGCAGCTTTCCTGGGGGCGCGGGTGGCTACACCTTC
d_call: -; v_call: TRBV6-6; clone_size: -; j_call: TRBJ2-2; cdr3_aa: CASSYSISDTGELFF; cdr3_nt: TGTGCCAGCAGTTACTCGATATCCGATACCGGGGAGCTGTTTTTT
d_call: -; v_call: TRBV7-2; clone_size: -; j_call: TRBJ2-2; cdr3_aa: CASSQPGTPKNTGELFF; cdr3_nt: TGTGCCAGCAGCCAGCCCGGGACTCCGAAAAACACCGGGGAGCTGTTTTTT
d_call: TRBD2; v_call: TRBV28; clone_size: -; j_call: TRBJ2-7; cdr3_aa: CASGFATSGSYEQYF; cdr3_nt: TGTGCCAGCGGATTCGCGACTAGCGGAAGCTACGAGCAGTACTTC
d_call: -; v_call: TRBV19; clone_size: -; j_call: TRBJ2-3; cdr3_aa: CASSIDGTQGFPDTQYF; cdr3_nt: TGTGCCAGTAGTATAGACGGGACACAAGGTTTTCCAGATACGCAGTATTTT
d_call: -; v_call: TRBV4-2; clone_size: -; j_call: TRBJ2-5; cdr3_aa: CASSPWIQETQYF; cdr3_nt: TGTGCCAGCAGCCCCTGGATCCAAGAGACCCAGTACTTC
d_call: -; v_call: TRBV6-5; clone_size: -; j_call: TRBJ1-2; cdr3_aa: CASSYRAENGYTF; cdr3_nt: TGTGCCAGCAGTTACCGCGCTGAGAATGGCTACACCTTC
d_call: TRBD2; v_call: TRBV6-5; clone_size: -; j_call: TRBJ2-2; cdr3_aa: CARMGREPTGELFF; cdr3_nt: TGTGCCCGAATGGGGAGGGAACCCACCGGGGAGCTGTTTTTT
d_call: -; v_call: TRBV11-2; clone_size: -; j_call: TRBJ2-7; cdr3_aa: CASSSGPFYEQYF; cdr3_nt: TGTGCCAGCAGCTCGGGACCGTTCTACGAGCAGTACTTC
d_call: -; v_call: TRBV15; clone_size: -; j_call: TRBJ1-1; cdr3_aa: CATSRGATGNTEAFF; cdr3_nt: TGTGCCACCAGCAGAGGCGCGACAGGGAACACTGAAGCTTTCTTT
d_call: -; v_call: TRBV5-4; clone_size: -; j_call: TRBJ1-2; cdr3_aa: CASSIVSGAQFYGYTF; cdr3_nt: TGTGCCAGCAGCATCGTTTCCGGGGCCCAATTCTATGGCTACACCTTC
d_call: -; v_call: TRBV2; clone_size: -; j_call: TRBJ1-5; cdr3_aa: CASSEEGIPGRQPQHF; cdr3_nt: TGTGCCAGCAGTGAAGAGGGCATCCCGGGGCGACAGCCCCAGCATTTT
d_call: TRBD2; v_call: TRBV4-2; clone_size: -; j_call: TRBJ2-1; cdr3_aa: CASSQDPGLAGSYNEQFF; cdr3_nt: TGTGCCAGCAGCCAAGATCCCGGACTAGCGGGATCCTACAATGAGCAGTTCTTC
d_call: -; v_call: TRBV7-2; clone_size: -; j_call: TRBJ2-4; cdr3_aa: CASSSSALKNIQYF; cdr3_nt: TGTGCCAGCTCCTCCTCCGCCCTCAAAAACATTCAGTACTTC
d_call: -; v_call: TRBV28; clone_size: -; j_call: TRBJ1-4; cdr3_aa: CASSLDPGKKLFF; cdr3_nt: TGTGCCAGCAGTTTAGATCCGGGAAAAAAACTGTTTTTT
d_call: TRBD1; v_call: TRBV15; clone_size: -; j_call: TRBJ2-2; cdr3_aa: CATTNVDRDLTGELFF; cdr3_nt: TGTGCCACTACGAATGTTGACAGGGACCTCACCGGGGAGCTGTTTTTT
d_call: TRBD2; v_call: TRBV6-4; clone_size: -; j_call: TRBJ2-1; cdr3_aa: CASSDSSGVYNEQFF; cdr3_nt: TGTGCCAGCAGTGACTCAAGCGGGGTTTACAATGAGCAGTTCTTC
d_call: -; v_call: TRBV28; clone_size: -; j_call: TRBJ1-4; cdr3_aa: CASSLFEKLFF; cdr3_nt: TGTGCCAGCAGTTTATTTGAAAAACTGTTTTTT
d_call: -; v_call: TRBV5-6; clone_size: -; j_call: TRBJ1-2; cdr3_aa: CASSLGVVDLNYGYTF; cdr3_nt: TGTGCCAGCAGCTTGGGGGTAGTGGACCTTAACTATGGCTACACCTTC